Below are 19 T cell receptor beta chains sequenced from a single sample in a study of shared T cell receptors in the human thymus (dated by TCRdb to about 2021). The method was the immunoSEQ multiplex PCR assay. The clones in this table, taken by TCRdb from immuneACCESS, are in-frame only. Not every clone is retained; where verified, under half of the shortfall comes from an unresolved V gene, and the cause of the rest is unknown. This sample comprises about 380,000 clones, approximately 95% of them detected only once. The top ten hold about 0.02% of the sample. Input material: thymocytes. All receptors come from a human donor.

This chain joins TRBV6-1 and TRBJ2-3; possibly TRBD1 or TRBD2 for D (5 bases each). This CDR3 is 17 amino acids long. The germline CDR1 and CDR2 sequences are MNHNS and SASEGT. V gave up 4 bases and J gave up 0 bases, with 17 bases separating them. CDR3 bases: TGTGCCAGCAGTGGCTGGGGGACGGTGCGGAGCACAGATACGCAGTATTTT. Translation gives CASSGWGTVRSTDTQYF.

This CDR3 reads CASSRDRGLRFRQFF. Written as DNA, the CDR3 is TGTGCCAGCAGTCGGGACAGGGGGCTTCGTTTTAGGCAGTTCTTC. The V gene is TRBV6-1, the J gene TRBJ2-1; TRBD1 agrees at 12 bases. From germline, CDR1 is MNHNS and CDR2 SASEGT. The CDR3 has 15 residues. V lost 5 bases and J lost 12; bases outside the gene matches: 11.

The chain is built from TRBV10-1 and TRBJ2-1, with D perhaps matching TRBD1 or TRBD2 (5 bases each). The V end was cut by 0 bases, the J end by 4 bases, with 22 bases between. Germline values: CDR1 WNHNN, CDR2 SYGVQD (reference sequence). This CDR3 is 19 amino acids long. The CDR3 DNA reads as TGCGCCAGCAGTGAGTCGAGGGGACCCGAAAGGGCAGGGTACAATGAGCAGTTCTTC. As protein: CASSESRGPERAGYNEQFF.

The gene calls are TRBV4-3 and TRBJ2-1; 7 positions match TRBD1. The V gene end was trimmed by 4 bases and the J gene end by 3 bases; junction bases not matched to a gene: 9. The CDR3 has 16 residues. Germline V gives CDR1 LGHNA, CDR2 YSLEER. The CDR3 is CASSPGQRPVYNEQFF. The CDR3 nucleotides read TGCGCCAGCAGCCCGGGACAGCGCCCGGTCTACAATGAGCAGTTCTTC.

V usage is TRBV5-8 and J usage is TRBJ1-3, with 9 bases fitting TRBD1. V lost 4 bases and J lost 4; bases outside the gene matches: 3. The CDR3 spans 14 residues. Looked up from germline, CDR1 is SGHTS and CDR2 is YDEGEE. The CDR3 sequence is CASSHRGPGNTIYF. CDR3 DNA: TGTGCCAGCAGCCACAGGGGGCCCGGAAACACCATATATTTT.

CDR3 loop: CASRPVGSTGNTIYF. The CDR3, as DNA: TGTGCCAGCAGACCCGTGGGGTCGACTGGAAACACCATATATTTT. The chain carries TRBV6-5 and TRBJ1-3; no clear D. The CDR3 has 15 residues. CDR1 is MNHEY and CDR2 is SVGAGI in the germline V gene. Trimming cost V 6 bases and J 2 bases, with 14 bases left between them.

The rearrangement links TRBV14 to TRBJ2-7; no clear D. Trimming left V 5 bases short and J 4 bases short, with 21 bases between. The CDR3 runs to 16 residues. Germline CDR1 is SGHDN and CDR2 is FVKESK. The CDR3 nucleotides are TGTGCCAGCAGCGAAAAAGGTTACCGTGGAAGGTACGAGCAGTACTTC. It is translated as CASSEKGYRGRYEQYF.

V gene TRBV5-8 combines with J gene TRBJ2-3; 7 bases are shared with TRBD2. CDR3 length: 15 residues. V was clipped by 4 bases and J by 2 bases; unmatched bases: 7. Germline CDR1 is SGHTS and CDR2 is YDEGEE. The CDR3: CASSPTSALTDTQYF. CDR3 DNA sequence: TGTGCCAGCAGCCCTACTAGCGCCCTCACAGATACGCAGTATTTT.

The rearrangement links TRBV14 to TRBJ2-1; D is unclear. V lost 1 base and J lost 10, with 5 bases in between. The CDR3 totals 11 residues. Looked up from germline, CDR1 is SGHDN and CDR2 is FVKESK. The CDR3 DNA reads TGTGCCAGCAGCCAAGTCAGAGAGCAGTTCTTC. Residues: CASSQVREQFF.

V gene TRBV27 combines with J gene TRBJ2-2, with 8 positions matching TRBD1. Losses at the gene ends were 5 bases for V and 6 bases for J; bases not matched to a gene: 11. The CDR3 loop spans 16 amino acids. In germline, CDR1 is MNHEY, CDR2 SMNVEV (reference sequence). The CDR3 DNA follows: TGTGCCAGCAGTCCCCGCAGGGGGCGAATCGCCGGGGAGCTGTTTTTT. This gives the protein CASSPRRGRIAGELFF.

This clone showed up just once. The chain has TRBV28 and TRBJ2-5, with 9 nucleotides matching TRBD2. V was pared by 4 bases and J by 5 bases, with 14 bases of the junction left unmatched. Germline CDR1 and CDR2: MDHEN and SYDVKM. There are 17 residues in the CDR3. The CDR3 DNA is TGTGCCAGCAGTTACCCGTGGTGGCGGGAGGGCCGCGAGACCCAGTACTTC. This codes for CASSYPWWREGRETQYF.

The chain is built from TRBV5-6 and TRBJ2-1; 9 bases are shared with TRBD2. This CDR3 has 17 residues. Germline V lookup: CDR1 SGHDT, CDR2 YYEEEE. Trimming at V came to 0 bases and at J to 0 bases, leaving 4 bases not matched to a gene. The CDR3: CASSLELAGSSYNEQFF. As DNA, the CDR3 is TGTGCCAGCAGCTTGGAGCTAGCGGGGAGCTCCTACAATGAGCAGTTCTTC.

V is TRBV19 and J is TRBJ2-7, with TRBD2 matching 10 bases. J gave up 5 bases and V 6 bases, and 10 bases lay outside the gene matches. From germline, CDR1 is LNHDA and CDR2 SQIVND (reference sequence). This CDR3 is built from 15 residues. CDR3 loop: CASRRLAGARHEQYF. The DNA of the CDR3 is TGTGCCAGTAGGAGGCTAGCGGGAGCACGCCACGAGCAGTACTTC.

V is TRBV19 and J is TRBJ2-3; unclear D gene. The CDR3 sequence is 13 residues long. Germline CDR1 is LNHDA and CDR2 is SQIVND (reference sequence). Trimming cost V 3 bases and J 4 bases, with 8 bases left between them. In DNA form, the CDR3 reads TGTGCCAGTAGTATGTCTAGGGCAGATACGCAGTATTTT. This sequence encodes CASSMSRADTQYF.

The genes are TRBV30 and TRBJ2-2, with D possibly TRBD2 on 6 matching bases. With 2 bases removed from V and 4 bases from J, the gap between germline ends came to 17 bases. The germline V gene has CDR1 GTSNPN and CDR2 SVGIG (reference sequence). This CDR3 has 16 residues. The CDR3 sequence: CAWSTLAPPGTGELFF. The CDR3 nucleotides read TGTGCCTGGAGTACACTAGCCCCCCCGGGCACCGGGGAGCTGTTTTTT.

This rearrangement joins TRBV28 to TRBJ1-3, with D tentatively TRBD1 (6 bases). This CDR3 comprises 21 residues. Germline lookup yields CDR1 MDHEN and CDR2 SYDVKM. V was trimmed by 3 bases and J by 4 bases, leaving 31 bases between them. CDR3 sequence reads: CASSFWPANREGGRGGNTIYF. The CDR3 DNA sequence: TGTGCCAGCAGTTTTTGGCCCGCAAATAGGGAGGGGGGGCGAGGAGGAAACACCATATATTTT.

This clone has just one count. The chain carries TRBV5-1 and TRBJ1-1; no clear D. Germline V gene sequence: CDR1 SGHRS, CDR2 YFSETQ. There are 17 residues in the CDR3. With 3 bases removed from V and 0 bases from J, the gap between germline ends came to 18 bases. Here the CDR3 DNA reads TGCGCCAGCAGCTCCATGGGCTGGGTCGGGATGAACACTGAAGCTTTCTTT. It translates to CASSSMGWVGMNTEAFF.

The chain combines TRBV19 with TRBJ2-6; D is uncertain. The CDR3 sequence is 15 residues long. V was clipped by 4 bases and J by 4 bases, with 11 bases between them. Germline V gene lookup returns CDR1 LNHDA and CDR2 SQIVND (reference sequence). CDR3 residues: CASSTDGSGANVLTF. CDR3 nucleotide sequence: TGTGCCAGTAGTACTGACGGTTCAGGGGCCAACGTCCTGACTTTC.

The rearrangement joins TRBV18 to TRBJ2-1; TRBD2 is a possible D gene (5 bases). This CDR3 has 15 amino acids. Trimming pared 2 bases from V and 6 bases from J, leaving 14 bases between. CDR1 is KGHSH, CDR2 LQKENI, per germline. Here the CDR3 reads CASSPSEGACNEQFF. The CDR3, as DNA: TGTGCCAGCTCACCAAGCGAGGGAGCATGCAATGAGCAGTTCTTC.